This entry is about one T cell receptor beta chain. Its antigen remains unknown. The assay used was immunoSEQ (version v3.0), run at survey level. The target of sequencing was about 35,000-50,000 T-cell genomes per sample. Using immunoSEQ multiplex PCR, the repertoire was profiled, and TCRdb retains in-frame clones only, with some absent. The sample consists of 20,000 to 25,000 clones, roughly 84% of them appearing once. The data belong to a study of long-term antiretroviral therapy in people with HIV. Overall study findings and caveats: Upon ART, diversity increased but remained lower than transplant donor controls. Regardless of time point, clones expanded before ART dominated the repertoire.

This TCR was recovered from a man in his 60s with HIV. Source: unsorted PBMCs, taken 0.6 years after starting antiretroviral therapy.

The CDR3 spells CASSIATGVGYTF. The DNA for the CDR3 is TGTGCCAGTAGTATCGCGACAGGGGTTGGCTACACCTTC. The genes are TRBV19 and TRBJ1-2; 8 bases align to TRBD1. The CDR3 totals 13 residues. CDR1 and CDR2 (germline): LNHDA, SQIVND (reference sequence). J was trimmed by 7 bases and V by 3 bases; bases with no gene match: 4.